This T cell receptor (beta chain) was retrieved from a study of cytomegalovirus exposure and HLA in healthy donors. The overall study: Among about 179 million T cells, an earlier analysis found roughly 120 million unique TCR beta sequences. Among the approximately 400 genotyped donors, approximately 82% were placed in the Caucasian-associated ancestry cluster.

In the case of this clone: The target antigen is unknown.

Amplification used 60 Vbeta primers and 13 Jbeta primers. Measured with immunoSEQ multiplex PCR; TCRdb has only the in-frame clones, and not every one. The table has more than 150,000 clones, approximately 78% seen once. The CDR3 has 12 amino acids. The germline V gene encodes CDR1 LNHDA and CDR2 SQIVND (reference sequence). V lost 3 bases, J lost 4 bases, and 0 bases stayed unmatched. Study-level points and caveats: In a later analysis, TCR beta V- and J-gene trimming was associated with a missense DCLRE1C variant. TCR beta sequences reportedly predicted most subjects' HLA-A and HLA-B alleles accurately.

The TCR originated in a woman under 30 in good health and CMV-seronegative. The chain carries TRBV19 and TRBJ2-7; the match to TRBD1 covers 7 bases. Sequenced: PBMCs. In DNA, the CDR3 is TGTGCCAGTAGTATGACAGGGTACGAGCAGTACTTC. The encoded protein is CASSMTGYEQYF.